This T cell receptor beta chain was recorded in a study of T cell changes during pregnancy in multiple sclerosis (dated by TCRdb to the late 2010s). A note on the overall study: The study looked at changes in the T cell repertoire across pregnancy in women with multiple sclerosis.

The CDR3, cysteine through phenylalanine, is 16 amino acids long. The only DNA kept is the CDR3, 48 bases in frame from the first base. Looking up the germline V gene (reference sequence) yields CDR1 MNHEY and CDR2 SMNVEV. Trimming removed 4 bases from V and 6 bases from J, leaving 18 bases between the germline ends. Concerning this clone itself: Its cognate antigen has yet to be identified. Base qualities were left out, and no much larger clone turns up one base away.

The library came from the immunoSEQ multiplex PCR assay. The source is immuneACCESS, and TCRdb retained only in-frame sequences with V and J called. Part of the clones is not carried over; for the studies checked, unresolved V genes explain less than half of this, and the remainder is unexplained. The sample table shows approximately 100,000 clones, and just under 95% are seen once. The top ten clones comprise 1.5% to 2% of the sample. The chain is encoded by TRBV27 joined to TRBJ2-2, with TRBD1 as a weak D call on 6 bases. The sequence was collected from a female donor with multiple sclerosis, enrolled in a pregnancy study. Sample: peripheral blood, taken after pregnancy. CDR3 reads: CASSSPYRVGAGELFF. The nucleotide sequence reads TGTGCCAGCAGTTCGCCTTACAGGGTAGGGGCCGGGGAGCTGTTTTTT.